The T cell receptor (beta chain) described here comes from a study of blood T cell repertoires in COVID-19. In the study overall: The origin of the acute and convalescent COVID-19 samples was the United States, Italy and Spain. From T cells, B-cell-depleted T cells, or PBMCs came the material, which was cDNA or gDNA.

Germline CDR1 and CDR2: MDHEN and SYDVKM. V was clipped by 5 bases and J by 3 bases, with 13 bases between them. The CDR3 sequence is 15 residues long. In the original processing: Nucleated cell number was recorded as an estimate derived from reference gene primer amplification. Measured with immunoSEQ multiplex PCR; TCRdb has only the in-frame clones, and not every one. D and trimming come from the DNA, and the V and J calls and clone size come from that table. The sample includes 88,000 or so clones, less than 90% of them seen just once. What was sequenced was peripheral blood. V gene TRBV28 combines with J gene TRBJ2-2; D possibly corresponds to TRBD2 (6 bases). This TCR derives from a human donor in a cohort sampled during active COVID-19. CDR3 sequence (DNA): TGTGCCAGCAGTGTCCTACAGCGGGACACCGGGGAGCTGTTTTTT. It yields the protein CASSVLQRDTGELFF.